This T cell receptor beta chain was captured in a study of Graves' ophthalmopathy and Graves' hyperthyroidism. As the template, RNA transcripts were used to amplify TCR beta CDR3 regions. Second-round multiplex PCR followed a first-round RT-PCR using HTBI primers. Each CDR3 protein is one row after TCRdb ran MiXCR on the multiplex PCR reads. The table has roughly 1.1 million distinct CDR3 sequences, about two fifths seen once. This CDR3 has 13 amino acids. CDR1 and CDR2 (germline): SQVTM, ANQGSEA. Deletions cut 5 bases from V and 11 bases from J, with 19 bases between. Newly diagnosed, the hyperthyroidism patients had under 2 months' duration and were aged 18 to 65.

This chain connects TRBV29-1 to TRBJ1-5; D is possibly TRBD1 (6 bases). The sample was peripheral blood or thyroid tissue (not recorded which). This clonotype was sampled from an adult man with Graves' hyperthyroidism. As DNA, the CDR3 is TGCAGCGTTACGAAAGAGGACAGACAGACCCAGCATTTT. Translated, it gives CSVTKEDRQTQHF.